This section outlines one TCR beta chain sequence together with its context. Its antigen remains unidentified. This entry is derived from a study of PD-1 blockade in mismatch repair-deficient tumors. The wider study: Patients had 12 to 13 mismatch repair-deficient cancer types and were previously treated and progressing. Study results and limitations: Rapid post-treatment expansion, then contraction, generally preceding radiologic response, marked tumor-resident clones.

Libraries were prepared by immunoSEQ multiplex PCR; TCRdb keeps only in-frame clonotypes and omits some of them. The profile shows around 68,000 clones, 60% to 80% of them singletons. V lost 4 bases, J lost 3 bases, and 3 bases stayed unmatched. The CDR3 has 14 amino acids. Germline-derived CDR1 and CDR2 are SGHTA and FQGNSA. TCR sequencing covered a few patients who responded to pembrolizumab. This clonotype was sampled from an adult with mismatch repair-deficient cancer. The V gene is TRBV7-2, the J gene TRBJ1-5; 7 bases align to TRBD1. The sample here was peripheral blood, taken 2 weeks after starting pembrolizumab. The CDR3 spells CASSSGGLNQPQHF. The CDR3 nucleotides are TGTGCCAGCAGCTCAGGGGGACTCAATCAGCCCCAGCATTTT.